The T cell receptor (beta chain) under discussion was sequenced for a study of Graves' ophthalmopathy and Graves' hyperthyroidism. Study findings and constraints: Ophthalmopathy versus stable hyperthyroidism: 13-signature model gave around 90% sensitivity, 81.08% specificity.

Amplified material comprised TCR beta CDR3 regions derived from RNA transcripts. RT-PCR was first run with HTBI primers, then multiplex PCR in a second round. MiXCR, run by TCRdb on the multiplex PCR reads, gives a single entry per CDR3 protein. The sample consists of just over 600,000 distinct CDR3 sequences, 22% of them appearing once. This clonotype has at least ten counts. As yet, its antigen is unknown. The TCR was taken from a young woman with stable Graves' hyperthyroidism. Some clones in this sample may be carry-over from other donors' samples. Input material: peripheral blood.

CDR3 sequence (DNA): TGTGCCATCAGTGAGGGGACAGGGAGGCGCTACGAGCAGTACTTC. This translates into CAISEGTGRRYEQYF. The chain is built from TRBV10-3 and TRBJ2-7; 9 nucleotides match TRBD1. CDR1 is ENHRY and CDR2 is SYGVKD in the germline V gene. CDR3 length: 15 residues. The V and J ends lost 2 bases and 3 bases, in that order; junction bases with no gene match: 5.